This is a list of T cell receptor beta chains from one sample in a study of OX40 agonist ivuxolimab in advanced cancers. Repertoires were generated with immunoSEQ multiplex PCR, while TCRdb's copy carries only in-frame clones and drops some. The data contain more than 45,000 clones, around 77% of them singletons. The source material was CD4+ or CD8+ T cells sorted from blood, sampled in a trial of the OX40 agonist ivuxolimab. Receptors were obtained from an adult with an advanced solid tumor such as melanoma, head and neck, liver or kidney cancer. Both conserved end residues are part of each CDR3. The size of a clone is reported for some rows only, either as once, few or many, or as a class for expanded clones.

j_call: TRBJ2-1
clone_size: .
cdr3_length: 13
v_call: TRBV7-3
cdr3_aa: CASSLDRGHEQFF

j_call: TRBJ2-7
clone_size: .
cdr3_length: 14
v_call: TRBV5-4
cdr3_aa: CASSSLTGRSEQYF

j_call: TRBJ2-3
clone_size: few
cdr3_length: 12
v_call: TRBV5-8
cdr3_aa: CASSSRWDTQYF

j_call: TRBJ1-2
clone_size: .
cdr3_length: 16
v_call: TRBV4-1
cdr3_aa: CASSQGGRVTNYGYTF

j_call: TRBJ2-3
clone_size: .
cdr3_length: 18
v_call: TRBV9
cdr3_aa: CASSPRIAGGGTTDTQYF

j_call: TRBJ2-1
clone_size: once
cdr3_length: 17
v_call: TRBV18
cdr3_aa: CASSPPNRGQGNNEQFF

j_call: TRBJ2-1
clone_size: .
cdr3_length: 17
v_call: TRBV7-9
cdr3_aa: CASSLIQLAGDYNEQFF

j_call: TRBJ2-1
clone_size: .
cdr3_length: 19
v_call: TRBV7-6
cdr3_aa: CASSFRLDLAPGPYNEQFF

j_call: TRBJ1-2
clone_size: .
cdr3_length: 14
v_call: TRBV2
cdr3_aa: CASSGSGANYGYTF

j_call: TRBJ1-2
clone_size: .
cdr3_length: 16
v_call: TRBV7-9
cdr3_aa: CASSPGQGEANYGYTF

j_call: TRBJ2-1
clone_size: .
cdr3_length: 16
v_call: TRBV7-8
cdr3_aa: CASSAGPPGGYNEQFF

j_call: TRBJ2-7
clone_size: .
cdr3_length: 12
v_call: TRBV6-5
cdr3_aa: CASGNRVYEQYF

j_call: TRBJ2-5
clone_size: few
cdr3_length: 12
v_call: TRBV6-5
cdr3_aa: CASSTGGETQYF

j_call: TRBJ2-4
clone_size: .
cdr3_length: 18
v_call: TRBV4-2
cdr3_aa: CASSQGSPAGVAKNIQYF

j_call: TRBJ2-3
clone_size: .
cdr3_length: 18
v_call: TRBV18
cdr3_aa: CASSPSVRSQGTTDTQYF

j_call: TRBJ2-1
clone_size: .
cdr3_length: 15
v_call: TRBV19
cdr3_aa: CASSTDRGKSNEQFF

j_call: TRBJ2-7
clone_size: .
cdr3_length: 14
v_call: TRBV6-5
cdr3_aa: CASSYSTQGAEQYF

j_call: TRBJ1-5
clone_size: .
cdr3_length: 14
v_call: TRBV5-1
cdr3_aa: CASSPTGGNQPQHF

j_call: TRBJ2-5
clone_size: .
cdr3_length: 13
v_call: TRBV6-5
cdr3_aa: CASSYGIQETQYF

j_call: TRBJ1-1
clone_size: few
cdr3_length: 13
v_call: TRBV7-9
cdr3_aa: CASSPRRNTEAFF

j_call: TRBJ2-1
clone_size: .
cdr3_length: 13
v_call: TRBV29-1
cdr3_aa: CSVEPSGRYEQFF

j_call: TRBJ1-2
clone_size: .
cdr3_length: 15
v_call: TRBV28
cdr3_aa: CASSTDRGRNYGYTF

j_call: TRBJ2-1
clone_size: .
cdr3_length: 13
v_call: TRBV7-3
cdr3_aa: CASSPDPYGEQFF

j_call: TRBJ1-3
clone_size: .
cdr3_length: 17
v_call: TRBV4-1
cdr3_aa: CASSRPGAVGSGNTIYF

j_call: TRBJ1-2
clone_size: .
cdr3_length: 14
v_call: TRBV5-1
cdr3_aa: CASSFGGTNYGYTF

j_call: TRBJ2-2
clone_size: .
cdr3_length: 16
v_call: TRBV5-1
cdr3_aa: CASSTPIPGAIGELFF

j_call: TRBJ2-5
clone_size: .
cdr3_length: 15
v_call: TRBV5-1
cdr3_aa: CASSLPGRGQETQYF

j_call: TRBJ1-1
clone_size: .
cdr3_length: 14
v_call: TRBV6-1
cdr3_aa: CASSVDNLNTEAFF